These T cell receptor beta chains were read from a single sample in a study of blood T cell repertoires in COVID-19. The assay was immunoSEQ multiplex PCR, and TCRdb's table has in-frame clones only and misses some. The data hold hundreds of thousands of clones, with over 75% observed a single time. The sample comprised PBMCs or T cells enriched from blood (not recorded which). Source of these receptors: a man aged 30-40 years who had recovered from COVID-19. Each CDR3 is given with its conserved first and last residue. The D gene is left open where the match is weak. Clone size is not always given. Where it is, it says once, few, many or a class for expanded clones.

V,D,size,J,CDR3,DNA
TRBV19,TRBD1,once,TRBJ1-2,CASSTPGQGNYGYTF,TGTGCCAGTAGTACTCCGGGACAGGGTAACTATGGCTACACCTTC
TRBV5-1,-,-,TRBJ1-4,CASSYEEYSKLFF,TGCGCCAGCAGCTATGAAGAGTACTCAAAACTGTTTTTT
TRBV24-1,TRBD1,-,TRBJ2-2,CATRQGNTGELFF,TGTGCCACCCGACAGGGGAACACCGGGGAGCTGTTTTTT
TRBV3-1/TRBV3-2,TRBD2,-,TRBJ2-1,CASSQRLAGETHFDNEQFF,TGTGCCAGCAGCCAAAGACTAGCGGGAGAGACCCACTTTGACAATGAGCAGTTCTTC
TRBV9,-,-,TRBJ1-5,CASSVGYGGYQPQHF,TGTGCCAGCAGCGTAGGATATGGGGGGTATCAGCCCCAGCATTTT
TRBV28,-,-,TRBJ1-2,CASSDRNGYTF,TGTGCCAGCAGTGACAGGAATGGCTACACCTTC
TRBV7-8,TRBD2,-,TRBJ2-4,CASSLDTGGLHIQYF,TGTGCCAGCAGCTTGGATACGGGAGGGCTCCACATTCAGTACTTC
TRBV14,TRBD2,-,TRBJ2-3,CASSQLAGNFADTQYF,TGTGCCAGCAGCCAACTAGCGGGAAATTTCGCAGATACGCAGTATTTT
TRBV2,-,-,TRBJ2-7,CASSGPQVGEQYF,TGTGCCAGCAGTGGGCCGCAGGTTGGCGAGCAGTACTTC
TRBV7-5,-,once,TRBJ2-1,CVRSPITDRQNEQFF,TGTGTCAGAAGCCCAATTACGGACAGACAAAATGAGCAGTTCTTC
TRBV7-7,-,-,TRBJ2-3,CASSLGSSGTDTQYF,TGTGCTAGCAGCTTAGGGTCTAGCGGCACAGATACGCAGTATTTT
TRBV10-3,-,-,TRBJ1-2,CAISEVGGLVYGYTF,TGTGCCATCAGTGAGGTGGGGGGGCTGGTATATGGCTACACCTTC
TRBV2,-,once,TRBJ1-2,CASSEAGLYGYTF,TGTGCCAGCAGTGAGGCAGGGCTTTATGGCTACACCTTC
TRBV29-1,TRBD1,-,TRBJ1-1,CSVESAGGTEAFF,TGCAGCGTTGAATCGGCAGGGGGGACTGAAGCTTTCTTT
TRBV19,TRBD2,once,TRBJ2-1,CASSIEGRGAYNEQFF,TGTGCCAGTAGTATAGAAGGTCGGGGGGCCTACAATGAGCAGTTCTTC
TRBV28,TRBD1,-,TRBJ1-1,CASSFGDRGTEAFF,TGTGCCAGCAGTTTTGGGGACAGGGGCACTGAAGCTTTCTTT
TRBV7-2,-,-,TRBJ2-7,CASSLDFYEQYF,TGTGCCAGCAGCTTGGACTTCTACGAGCAGTACTTC
TRBV18,TRBD1,-,TRBJ1-2,CASSHPTGAANYGYTF,TGTGCCAGCTCACACCCGACAGGGGCGGCTAACTATGGCTACACCTTC
TRBV7-9,TRBD2,-,TRBJ2-1,CASSLISGSGGEQFF,TGTGCCAGCAGCTTAATTTCGGGGAGCGGGGGTGAGCAGTTCTTC
TRBV7-9,-,-,TRBJ2-6,CASSPRQAGANVLTF,TGTGCCAGCAGCCCAAGACAGGCTGGGGCCAACGTCCTGACTTTC
TRBV6-4,-,-,TRBJ1-1,CASSRGGLNTEAFF,TGTGCCAGCAGTAGGGGGGGGTTGAACACTGAAGCTTTCTTT
TRBV5-6,-,-,TRBJ2-2,CASSLRGGQWNTGELFF,TGTGCCAGCAGCTTAAGAGGCGGACAGTGGAACACCGGGGAGCTGTTTTTT
TRBV12-3/TRBV12-4,-,once,TRBJ2-2,CASSFGPAGELFF,TGTGCCAGCAGTTTTGGCCCCGCCGGGGAGCTGTTTTTT
TRBV6-5,TRBD1,-,TRBJ2-7,CASRTGGSYEQYF,TGTGCCAGCAGGACAGGGGGCTCTTACGAGCAGTACTTC
TRBV7-9,TRBD1,-,TRBJ1-2,CASSSRDRSYGYTF,TGTGCCAGCAGCTCCCGGGACAGATCCTATGGCTACACCTTC
TRBV29-1,TRBD1,few,TRBJ1-2,CSVESRSAGDRGSTNPHNYGYTF,TGCAGCGTTGAGTCCAGGTCCGCCGGCGACAGGGGTTCCACAAATCCTCATAACTATGGCTACACCTTC
TRBV28,-,-,TRBJ1-2,CASSFSVNYGYTF,TGTGCCAGCAGTTTCTCAGTGAACTATGGCTACACCTTC
TRBV11-2,TRBD2,-,TRBJ2-7,CASIPVAGVPGEQYF,TGTGCCAGCATCCCCGTCGCGGGAGTTCCGGGCGAGCAGTACTTC
TRBV18,-,-,TRBJ1-2,CASSPGQTNYGYTF,TGTGCCAGCTCACCTGGACAGACTAACTATGGCTACACCTTC
TRBV11-2,TRBD2,-,TRBJ2-2,CASSYLAGTNTGELFF,TGTGCCAGCAGCTATCTAGCGGGAACGAACACCGGGGAGCTGTTTTTT
TRBV29-1,-,-,TRBJ2-1,CSVEVPSAYNEQFF,TGCAGCGTTGAAGTGCCTAGCGCTTACAATGAGCAGTTCTTC
TRBV28,-,-,TRBJ2-1,CASSPYRKNEQFF,TGTGCCAGCAGTCCCTACAGGAAGAATGAGCAGTTCTTC
TRBV7-9,-,-,TRBJ1-1,CASSLAGSARGTEAFF,TGTGCCAGCAGCTTAGCGGGCAGCGCGCGGGGGACTGAAGCTTTCTTT
TRBV5-4,TRBD1,-,TRBJ2-5,CASSPETSGGWAQYF,TGTGCCAGCAGTCCCGAGACATCAGGGGGATGGGCCCAGTACTTC
TRBV30,-,-,TRBJ2-7,CAWSDGGYEQYF,TGTGCCTGGAGTGATGGAGGCTACGAGCAGTACTTC
TRBV5-5,TRBD1,-,TRBJ2-2,CASSSLTGSNTGELFF,TGTGCCAGCAGCTCCTTGACAGGGAGTAACACCGGGGAGCTGTTTTTT
TRBV10-1,TRBD1,-,TRBJ1-1,CASSVGQETEAFF,TGCGCCAGCAGTGTCGGACAGGAGACTGAAGCTTTCTTT
TRBV10-2,-,-,TRBJ2-3,CASSEVQITDTQYF,TGCGCCAGCAGTGAGGTTCAAATCACAGATACGCAGTATTTT
TRBV7-9,TRBD1,-,TRBJ1-1,CASSSRRGTGVTEAFF,TGTGCCAGCAGCTCTAGGAGGGGGACAGGGGTCACTGAAGCTTTCTTT
TRBV5-8,TRBD2,once,TRBJ2-3,CASSPGLAGAGDTQYF,TGTGCCAGCAGCCCTGGACTAGCGGGAGCAGGGGATACGCAGTATTTT
TRBV6-4,-,-,TRBJ1-6,CASSIAGRGPYNSPLHF,TGTGCCAGCAGTATAGCGGGCAGGGGCCCCTATAATTCACCCCTCCACTTT
TRBV2,-,-,TRBJ2-5,CASSGQGKETQYF,TGTGCCAGCAGTGGTCAGGGCAAAGAGACCCAGTACTTC
TRBV4-1,-,-,TRBJ1-2,CASSQTAGVGYGYTF,TGCGCCAGCAGCCAAACGGCGGGGGTAGGGTATGGCTACACCTTC
TRBV10-3,-,few,TRBJ1-1,CASIPGTQLNTEAFF,TGTGCCTCGATACCGGGGACACAATTGAACACTGAAGCTTTCTTT
TRBV19,TRBD2,once,TRBJ2-7,CASSRTSGNYEQYF,TGTGCCAGTAGCCGGACTAGTGGGAACTACGAGCAGTACTTC
TRBV12-5,-,-,TRBJ1-1,CASGPVYNTEAFF,TGTGCTAGTGGTCCGGTTTATAACACTGAAGCTTTCTTT
TRBV2,-,-,TRBJ2-2,CASSEVGGNTGELFF,TGTGCCAGCAGTGAAGTTGGAGGGAACACCGGGGAGCTGTTTTTT
TRBV27,TRBD2,-,TRBJ2-2,CASRQSLGLAELTHTGELFF,TGTGCCAGCAGACAAAGCCTGGGACTAGCGGAGCTGACACACACCGGGGAGCTGTTTTTT
TRBV11-2,-,-,TRBJ1-4,CASSLGVLGGSREKLFF,TGTGCCAGCAGCTTAGGGGTCCTAGGGGGTTCACGTGAAAAACTGTTTTTT
TRBV3-1/TRBV3-2,-,-,TRBJ1-1,CASSQERNTEAFF,TGTGCCAGCAGCCAAGAGCGTAACACTGAAGCTTTCTTT
TRBV6-6,-,-,TRBJ1-2,CASSTSPLDSTPGYTF,TGTGCCAGCAGTACATCCCCCTTGGACAGTACTCCTGGCTACACCTTC
TRBV19,-,-,TRBJ1-3,CASSILLTEASGNTIYF,TGTGCCAGTAGTATTCTGCTGACAGAAGCCTCTGGAAACACCATATATTTT
TRBV5-8,-,-,TRBJ2-3,CASSLVSDTQYF,TGTGCCAGCAGCTTGGTATCGGATACGCAGTATTTT
TRBV24-1,TRBD2,-,TRBJ2-1,CATSVSGRAVEQFF,TGTGCCACCAGTGTTAGCGGGAGGGCTGTTGAGCAGTTCTTC
TRBV21-1,-,-,TRBJ2-2,CASSKDLRQNPGELFF,TGTGCCAGCAGCAAAGACTTGAGACAAAATCCCGGGGAGCTGTTTTTT
TRBV18,TRBD1,-,TRBJ1-5,CASSPFGTGNNQPQHF,TGTGCCAGCTCACCATTCGGGACAGGGAACAATCAGCCCCAGCATTTT
TRBV7-9,-,-,TRBJ1-1,CASSFTGDGTEAFF,TGTGCCAGCAGCTTCACGGGGGACGGCACTGAAGCTTTCTTT
TRBV5-4,-,-,TRBJ2-1,CATTLVGSYNEQFF,TGTGCCACCACTCTAGTGGGCTCCTACAATGAGCAGTTCTTC
TRBV7-9,-,-,TRBJ1-1,CASSLDKNTEAFF,TGTGCCAGCAGCCTAGACAAGAACACTGAAGCTTTCTTT
TRBV7-8,-,-,TRBJ2-7,CASSHRIGEQYF,TGTGCCAGCAGCCACCGTATCGGCGAGCAGTACTTC